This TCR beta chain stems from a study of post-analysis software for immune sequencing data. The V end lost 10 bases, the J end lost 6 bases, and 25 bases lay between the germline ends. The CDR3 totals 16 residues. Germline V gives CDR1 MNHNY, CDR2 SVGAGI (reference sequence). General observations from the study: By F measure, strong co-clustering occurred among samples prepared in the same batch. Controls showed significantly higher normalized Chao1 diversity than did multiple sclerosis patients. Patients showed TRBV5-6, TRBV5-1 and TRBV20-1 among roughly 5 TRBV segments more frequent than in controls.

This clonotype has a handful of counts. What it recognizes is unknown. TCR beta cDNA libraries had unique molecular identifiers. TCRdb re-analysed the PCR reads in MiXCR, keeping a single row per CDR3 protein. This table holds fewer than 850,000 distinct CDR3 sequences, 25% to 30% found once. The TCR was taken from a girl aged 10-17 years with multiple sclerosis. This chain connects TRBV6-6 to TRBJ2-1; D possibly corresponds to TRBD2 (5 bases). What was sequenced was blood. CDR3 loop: CATRSSPGIVLNEQFF. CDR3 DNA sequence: TGTGCCACGCGATCGAGTCCGGGAATTGTCCTCAATGAGCAGTTCTTC.